These 26 T cell receptor beta chains share one sample of origin, sequenced in a study of blood T cell repertoires in COVID-19. Method: immunoSEQ multiplex PCR; TCRdb's copy keeps in-frame clones and lacks some. This sample carries 84,000 or so clones, roughly 80% of them seen once, and the ten largest clones take about an eighth. Sequenced input: peripheral blood. The receptors derive from a woman in her 70s with active or convalescent COVID-19.

For this clone: The same CDR3 is also encoded by other DNA sequences in this sample. The rearrangement uses TRBV2 and TRBJ2-7; 14 nucleotides line up with TRBD2. The CDR3 totals 15 residues. Germline V lookup: CDR1 SNHLY, CDR2 FYNNEI. With V trimmed by 6 bases and J by 4 bases, 5 bases remained unmatched. The CDR3 bases are TGTGCCAGCAGCCAGACTAGCGGGGGGGCATACGAGCAGTACTTC. It codes for CASSQTSGGAYEQYF.

The table lists this clone with a count of one. The J gene is TRBJ2-5, the V gene TRBV29-1; possible D gene TRBD2, 6 bases. V lost 6 bases and J 4 bases, leaving 18 bases between the germline ends. The length of the CDR3 is 14 residues. Germline CDR1 reads SQVTM; CDR2 reads ANQGSEA. CDR3 nucleotide sequence: TGCAGCGTAGCGGAGGGGTTTTGGGGAGAGACCCAGTACTTC. This encodes CSVAEGFWGETQYF.

The chain has TRBV7-2 and TRBJ2-4; D is unclear. CDR3 length: 14 amino acids. Per germline, CDR1 SGHTA and CDR2 FQGNSA. V was trimmed by 1 base and J by 0 bases, leaving 4 bases between them. The CDR3 spells CASSLDGAKNIQYF. The CDR3 DNA is TGTGCCAGCAGCTTAGACGGAGCCAAAAACATTCAGTACTTC.

The rearrangement uses TRBV12-3 or TRBV12-4 and TRBJ1-1; TRBD1 agrees at 7 bases. The length of the CDR3 is 12 residues. Unmatched junction bases numbered 4, after V lost 5 bases and J lost 7 bases. The CDR3 is CASSRRTGEAFF. CDR3 DNA sequence: TGTGCCAGCAGTCGACGGACAGGTGAAGCTTTCTTT.

This clone is a singleton in its sample. V gene TRBV20-1 combines with J gene TRBJ1-5, with D uncertain. The CDR3 covers 14 residues. The V end was cut by 3 bases, the J end by 3 bases, with 12 bases between. The germline gives CDR1 DFQATT, CDR2 SNEGSKA (reference sequence). CDR3 in amino acids: CSASNLQLNQPQHF. The DNA for the CDR3 is TGCAGTGCTAGTAATCTACAGCTCAATCAGCCCCAGCATTTT.

V is TRBV19 and J is TRBJ2-7; D remains unclear. The V gene lost 5 bases and the J gene lost 0 bases, with 11 bases spanning the gap. Germline V lookup: CDR1 LNHDA, CDR2 SQIVND (reference sequence). This CDR3 contains 14 residues. CDR3 coding DNA: TGTGCCAGTAGTGATCAGGTTAGCTCCTACGAGCAGTACTTC. Translating gives CASSDQVSSYEQYF.

In its sample, this clone was seen once. CDR3 loop: CASSLALGVGETQYF. The CDR3 DNA follows: TGTGCCAGCAGCTTAGCGCTCGGGGTAGGAGAGACCCAGTACTTC. V usage is TRBV7-2 and J usage is TRBJ2-5; D possibly corresponds to TRBD2 (5 bases). This CDR3 is built from 15 residues. V dropped 0 bases and J dropped 4 bases, with 12 bases sitting between them. CDR1 and CDR2 (germline): SGHTA, FQGNSA.

The rearrangement joins TRBV3-1 (or the pseudogene TRBV3-2) to TRBJ2-1; no reliable D call. Germline CDR1 and CDR2: LGHDT and YNNKEL (reference sequence). The CDR3 has 19 residues. Trimming took off 0 bases at V and 6 bases at J, with 24 bases between the two ends. The CDR3 spells CASSQDQSRLETAANEQFF. The CDR3 nucleotides read TGTGCCAGCAGCCAAGATCAAAGTCGGCTTGAGACCGCGGCCAATGAGCAGTTCTTC.

The V and J genes are TRBV4-3 and TRBJ1-6; TRBD1 agrees at 8 bases. CDR1 and CDR2 from the germline V gene are LGHNA and YSLEER. Trimming cost V 4 bases and J 5 bases; bases outside gene matches: 7. The CDR3 runs 16 residues. CDR3 DNA: TGCGCCAGCAGCCGACAGACAGGGGCGGATAATTCACCCCTCCACTTT. It yields the protein CASSRQTGADNSPLHF.

The chain couples TRBV28 to TRBJ1-5; 7 bases line up with TRBD1. The CDR3 covers 17 residues. Germline V gives CDR1 MDHEN, CDR2 SYDVKM. The V and J ends lost 5 bases and 0 bases, in that order; junction bases with no gene match: 10. Here the CDR3 reads CASSRRGGRGSNQPQHF. The CDR3 bases are TGTGCCAGCAGTCGTCGAGGGGGCCGTGGTAGCAATCAGCCCCAGCATTTT.

This sequence joins TRBV2 and TRBJ1-6, with D perhaps matching TRBD1 (5 bases). V was clipped by 7 bases and J by 9 bases, with 16 bases between them. The germline V gene encodes CDR1 SNHLY and CDR2 FYNNEI. This CDR3 contains 14 residues. The CDR3 spells CASNPAWRGSPLHF. CDR3 nucleotide sequence: TGTGCCAGCAATCCGGCCTGGAGGGGTTCACCCCTCCACTTT.

This clone was found a few times. V and J are TRBV18 and TRBJ2-4; the match to TRBD2 covers 7 bases. This CDR3 has 19 amino acids. Germline loops: CDR1 KGHSH, CDR2 LQKENI. Trimming at V came to 3 bases and at J to 4 bases, leaving 18 bases not matched to a gene. The DNA of the CDR3 is TGTGCCAGCTCACCCCTCGGACTAGGAGCAGAGAACGCAAAAAACATTCAGTACTTC. It specifies CASSPLGLGAENAKNIQYF.

The V call is TRBV5-1, the J call TRBJ1-3, with D unresolved. V lost 4 bases, J lost 4 bases, and 15 bases lay in between. Per germline, CDR1 SGHRS and CDR2 YFSETQ. The CDR3 is 15 amino acids. In DNA form, the CDR3 reads TGCGCCAGCAGCCCTTCCACATCCTGGGGAAACACCATATATTTT. Amino acid sequence: CASSPSTSWGNTIYF.

V and J are TRBV15 and TRBJ1-3; no firm D call. Trimming left V 0 bases short and J 1 base short, with 10 bases between. This CDR3 contains 16 residues. CDR1 and CDR2 (germline): LNHNV, YYDKDF (reference sequence). The CDR3 coding sequence is TGTGCCACCAGCAGAGATTCGATGGCATCTGGAAACACCATATATTTT. It translates to CATSRDSMASGNTIYF.

The rearrangement joins TRBV5-5 to TRBJ2-1, with a tentative D call TRBD1 (5 bases). The germline V and J ends were trimmed by 6 bases and 4 bases, with 17 bases remaining between them. The germline CDR1 and CDR2 sequences are SGHKS and YYEKEE (reference sequence). The CDR3 runs 15 residues. In DNA, the CDR3 is TGTGCCAGCATCAATAATCCAGGGCTATACAATGAGCAGTTCTTC. Translated: CASINNPGLYNEQFF.

This clone was seen a single time. The gene calls are TRBV5-1 and TRBJ1-3; D might be TRBD1 (5 bases). V lost 4 bases and J 0 bases, leaving 14 bases between the germline ends. CDR3 size: 16 residues. Germline CDR1 and CDR2: SGHRS and YFSETQ. The CDR3 DNA reads as TGCGCCAGCAGCCCGGGACTGCGACTCTCTGGAAACACCATATATTTT. Protein product: CASSPGLRLSGNTIYF.

The chain employs TRBV18 and TRBJ2-1, with TRBD1 identical over 11 bases. V lost 0 bases and J lost 3; bases outside the gene matches: 4. Per the germline V gene, CDR1 is KGHSH and CDR2 is LQKENI. The CDR3 is made up of 17 amino acids. The chain's CDR3 is CASSPPDRGLSYNEQFF. CDR3 bases: TGTGCCAGCTCACCACCGGACAGGGGGCTTAGCTACAATGAGCAGTTCTTC.

V gene TRBV10-3 combines with J gene TRBJ2-7; D is unresolved. The CDR3 consists of 15 residues. The germline V gene has CDR1 ENHRY and CDR2 SYGVKD. V dropped 0 bases and J dropped 2 bases, with 11 bases sitting between them. The DNA for the CDR3 is TGTGCCATCAGTGAGTCTAATACAGCCACCTACGAGCAGTACTTC. Translating gives CAISESNTATYEQYF.

The chain joins TRBV6-1 to TRBJ1-6, with D perhaps matching TRBD1 (5 bases). V was shortened by 3 bases and J by 8 bases, with 8 bases between the two germline ends. The germline V gene has CDR1 MNHNS and CDR2 SASEGT. The CDR3 totals 13 residues. The CDR3 bases are TGTGCCAGCAGTGACAGGGAAGATTCACCCCTCCACTTT. This gives the protein CASSDREDSPLHF.

This rearrangement joins TRBV6-5 to TRBJ1-2; tentative D call: TRBD1 (6 bases). V lost 4 bases and J 5 bases, leaving 14 bases between the germline ends. The CDR3 covers 14 residues. From germline, CDR1 is MNHEY and CDR2 SVGAGI. CDR3 DNA sequence: TGTGCCAGCAGTTCGGGCGCAGGGACATATGGCTACACCTTC. Its translation is CASSSGAGTYGYTF.

V gene TRBV2 combines with J gene TRBJ2-2, with D possibly matching TRBD1 (5 bases). V was trimmed by 4 bases and J by 3 bases, leaving 12 bases between them. Germline-derived CDR1 and CDR2 are SNHLY and FYNNEI. This CDR3 comprises 15 residues. Written as DNA, the CDR3 is TGTGCCAGCAGTGTGAGGTCAGGGTACACCGGGGAGCTGTTTTTT. Translating gives CASSVRSGYTGELFF.

The rearrangement uses TRBV29-1 and TRBJ1-2, with 7 bases fitting TRBD1. The germline V gene encodes CDR1 SQVTM and CDR2 ANQGSEA. The CDR3 runs 13 residues. The trim removed 3 bases at V and 4 bases at J, leaving 5 bases unmatched. CDR3 sequence (DNA): TGCAGCGTTGATGACAGGGACTTCTATGGCTACACCTTC. Protein: CSVDDRDFYGYTF.

The chain is built from TRBV3-1 (or the pseudogene TRBV3-2) and TRBJ2-5, with 10 nucleotides matching TRBD2. CDR1 and CDR2 from the germline V gene are LGHDT and YNNKEL (reference sequence). The CDR3 extends over 15 amino acids. Trimming cost V 3 bases and J 2 bases; bases outside gene matches: 3. This CDR3 is CASSHRTSGQETQYF. In nucleotides, the CDR3 is TGTGCCAGCAGCCACCGGACTAGCGGTCAAGAGACCCAGTACTTC.

Written as DNA, the CDR3 is TGTGCCAGCTCCAACCAGGGTCTGAACACCGGGGAGCTGTTTTTT. This encodes CASSNQGLNTGELFF. V and J are TRBV18 and TRBJ2-2; TRBD1 is a possible D gene (5 bases). In germline, CDR1 is KGHSH, CDR2 LQKENI. This CDR3 has 15 amino acids. Trimming removed 6 bases from V and 1 base from J, with 12 bases in between.

A word on this clone: Germline is not matched at one junction end, which may reflect a read error. This sequence joins TRBV29-1 and TRBJ1-2; 10 bases map to TRBD1. This CDR3 has 13 residues. Germline V gene sequence: CDR1 SQVTM, CDR2 ANQGSEA. CDR3 DNA sequence: TGCAGTATCCGGGACAGGGGTCTCTATGGCTACATCTTC. Its protein is CSIRDRGLYGYIF.

V usage is TRBV23-1 and J usage is TRBJ2-7, with 9 bases lining up with TRBD1. TRBV23-1 is an ORF, and what it does is uncertain. The J segment lost 4 bases and the V segment lost 8 bases, leaving 15 bases of the junction unmatched. The CDR3 is made up of 16 amino acids. The CDR3 region has the DNA TGCGCCAGCGTTCCTGTTTGTGACAGGGGGGGATACGAGCAGTACTTC. This gives the protein CASVPVCDRGGYEQYF.